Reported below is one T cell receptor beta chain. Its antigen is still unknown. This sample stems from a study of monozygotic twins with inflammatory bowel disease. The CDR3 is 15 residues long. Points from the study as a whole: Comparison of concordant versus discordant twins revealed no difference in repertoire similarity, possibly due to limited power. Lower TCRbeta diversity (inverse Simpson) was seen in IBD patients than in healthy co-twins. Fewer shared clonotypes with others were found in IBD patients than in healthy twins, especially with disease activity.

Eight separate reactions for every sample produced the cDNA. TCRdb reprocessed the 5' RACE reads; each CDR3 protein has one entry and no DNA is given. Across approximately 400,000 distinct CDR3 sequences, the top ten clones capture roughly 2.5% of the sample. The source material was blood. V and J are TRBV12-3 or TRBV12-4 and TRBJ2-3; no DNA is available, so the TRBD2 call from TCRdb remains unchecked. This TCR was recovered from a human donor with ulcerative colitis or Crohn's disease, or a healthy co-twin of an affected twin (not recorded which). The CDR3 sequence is CASSFLAGEIDTQYF.